This TCR beta chain was recovered during a study of blood T cell repertoires in COVID-19. Study summary: The United States, Italy and Spain provided the acute and convalescent COVID-19 samples. PBMCs, B-cell-depleted T cells, or T cells were the source of the cDNA or gDNA that made up the material.

Original analysis: Estimation of nucleated cell counts was performed using reference gene primer amplification. Assay used: immunoSEQ multiplex PCR; TCRdb lists only in-frame clones, some missing. V and J calls and clone size are as listed in that table; D and trimming were resolved from the DNA. The table records about 200,000 clones, 86% of them present only once. Sequenced input: peripheral blood. The source of this sequence is a man aged 25 to 40 who had recovered from COVID-19.

CDR3 sequence reads: CASGGAEISTDTQYF. The CDR3, as DNA: TGTGCCAGCGGGGGGGCGGAAATTAGCACAGATACGCAGTATTTT. The J gene is TRBJ2-3, the V gene TRBV3-1 (or the pseudogene TRBV3-2), with a weak D call TRBD2 (7 bases). Germline loops: CDR1 LGHDT, CDR2 YNNKEL (reference sequence). CDR3 length equals 15 residues. Trimming shortened V by 8 bases and J by 0 bases, and 15 bases separated the two germline ends.